The source of this TCR beta chain is a study of T cell changes during pregnancy in multiple sclerosis. The germline CDR1 and CDR2 sequences are MNHEY and SMNVEV (reference sequence). The length of the CDR3 is 14 residues. J was trimmed by 7 bases and V by 4 bases; bases with no gene match: 6. Clones were read by immunoSEQ multiplex PCR, and TCRdb kept only the in-frame ones, dropping some. Here the sample spans tens of thousands of clones, more than 75% being singletons. The chain recombines TRBV27 with TRBJ1-4, with TRBD1 matching over 7 bases. This specimen consisted of CD4+ T cells from peripheral blood mononuclear cells, obtained in the first trimester of pregnancy. The origin of this receptor is a female donor with multiple sclerosis, enrolled in a pregnancy study. CDR3 in DNA: TGTGCCAGCAGTTCCTGGACAGGTCCTGAAAAACTGTTTTTT. It codes for CASSSWTGPEKLFF. The whole variable domain, remainder taken from reference TRBV27 and TRBJ1-4, is EAQVTQNPRYLITVTGKKLTVTCSQNMNHEYMSWYRQDPGLGLRQIYYSMNVEVTDKGDVPEGYKVSRKEKRNFPLILESPSPNQTSLYFCASSSWTGPEKLFFGSGTQLSVL.